This TCR beta chain appears in the sequencing data of a study of T-cell memory formation after mild COVID-19. Study background: TCR clusters were mostly donor specific.

Study results and limitations: A balance of CD4 and CD8 characterized clones contracting day 15 to 85, whereas later expanders leaned CD4+. Cross-reactive memory apparently joined, as some responding clones appeared in pre-infection memory.

5'RACE primed at constant segments yielded TCR alpha and TCR beta cDNA libraries bearing sample barcodes and UMIs. Using its own MiXCR run on the 5' RACE reads, TCRdb lists one record per CDR3 protein. The sample shows a few hundred thousand distinct CDR3 sequences, 15% to 20% of them seen only once. This CDR3 has 15 amino acids. Germline CDR1 and CDR2: SGHRS and YFSETQ. The V gene lost 0 bases and the J gene lost 4 bases, with 10 bases spanning the gap. In the case of this clonotype: Its target is unknown.

The chain has TRBV5-1 and TRBJ2-2; the D is unclear. Sample: PBMCs or a T cell subset sorted from them (not recorded which). The sequence was obtained from a man younger than 35 who had mild COVID-19 (a few samples of this study predate the infection). Cell type and time point are not known. CDR3 residues: CASSLEGLATGELFF. The DNA of the CDR3 is TGCGCCAGCAGCTTGGAAGGGCTGGCCACCGGGGAGCTGTTTTTT.